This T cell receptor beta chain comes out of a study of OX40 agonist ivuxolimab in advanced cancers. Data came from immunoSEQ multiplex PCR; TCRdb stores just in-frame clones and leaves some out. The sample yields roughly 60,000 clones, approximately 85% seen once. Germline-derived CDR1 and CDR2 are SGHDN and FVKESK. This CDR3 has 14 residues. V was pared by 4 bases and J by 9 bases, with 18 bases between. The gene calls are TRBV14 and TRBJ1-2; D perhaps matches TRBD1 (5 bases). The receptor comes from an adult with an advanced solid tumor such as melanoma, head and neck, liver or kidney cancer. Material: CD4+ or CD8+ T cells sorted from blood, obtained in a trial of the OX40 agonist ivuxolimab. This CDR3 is CASSPSRTRPRYTF. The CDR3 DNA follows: TGTGCCAGCAGCCCAAGCCGGACAAGACCGCGCTACACCTTC. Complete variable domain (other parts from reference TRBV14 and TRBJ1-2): EAGVTQFPSHSVIEKGQTVTLRCDPISGHDNLYWYRRVMGKEIKFLLHFVKESKQDESGMPNNRFLAERTGGTYSTLKVQPAELEDSGVYFCASSPSRTRPRYTFGSGTRLTVV.